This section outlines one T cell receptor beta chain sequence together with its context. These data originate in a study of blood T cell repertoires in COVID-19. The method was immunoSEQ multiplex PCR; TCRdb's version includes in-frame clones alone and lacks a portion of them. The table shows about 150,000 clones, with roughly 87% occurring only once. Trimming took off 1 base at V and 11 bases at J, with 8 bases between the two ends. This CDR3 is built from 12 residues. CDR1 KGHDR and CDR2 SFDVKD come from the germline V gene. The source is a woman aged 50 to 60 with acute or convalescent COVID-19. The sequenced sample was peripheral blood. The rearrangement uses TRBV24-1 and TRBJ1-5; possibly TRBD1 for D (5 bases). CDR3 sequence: CATSDFGGTQHF. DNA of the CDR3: TGTGCCACCAGTGATTTCGGGGGGACCCAGCATTTT.